The 16 T cell receptor beta chains presented below share a single source sample, sequenced in a study of blood T cells in healthy people across ages. The use of a sample-barcoded 5' primer and a J-beta primer mix characterized a second PCR of about 7 to 12 cycles. TCRdb re-derived calls from the 5' RACE reads in MiXCR, one entry per CDR3 protein. The repertoire holds approximately 1.5 million distinct CDR3 sequences, about 35% seen once, with roughly 12% in the top ten. Sequenced: blood. These receptors came from a woman under 40 in good health.

V usage is TRBV28 and J usage is TRBJ2-3; 8 positions match TRBD1. CDR3 size: 16 residues. Germline V gene lookup returns CDR1 MDHEN and CDR2 SYDVKM. Trimming took 6 bases from V and 2 from J; bases not matched to a gene: 10. The CDR3 DNA reads TGTGCCAGCAGCCTCCACGGACAGGGAACCACAGATACGCAGTATTTT. It encodes CASSLHGQGTTDTQYF.

The chain employs TRBV27 and TRBJ2-7, with D possibly matching TRBD2 (6 bases). V dropped 8 bases and J dropped 6 bases, with 20 bases sitting between them. The CDR3 runs 14 residues. Per the germline V gene, CDR1 is MNHEY and CDR2 is SMNVEV (reference sequence). CDR3 nucleotide sequence: TGTGCCAGCTTCTGCGCACCGGGAGTGGGCGAGCAGTACTTC. Its protein is CASFCAPGVGEQYF.

With respect to this clonotype: A much more abundant neighbour one base away suggests this may be a read error. This chain connects TRBV4-1 to TRBJ1-1, with 8 bases identical to TRBD1. V lost 6 bases to trimming and J lost 7 bases; unmatched junction nucleotides: 7. CDR3 size: 13 residues. The germline gives CDR1 MGHRA, CDR2 YSYEKL. This CDR3 is CASRSRGPGEAFF. The CDR3 DNA is TGCGCCAGCAGGAGCAGGGGGCCCGGTGAAGCTTTCTTT.

This clonotype was recorded only once. J is TRBJ2-2 and V is TRBV29-1; possibly TRBD2 for D (6 bases). CDR1 and CDR2 from the germline V gene are SQVTM and ANQGSEA. The V end was cut by 6 bases, the J end by 0 bases, with 17 bases between. This CDR3 contains 16 residues. The CDR3 loop reads CSVRDSALANTGELFF. In nucleotides, the CDR3 is TGCAGCGTCCGGGACTCAGCCCTGGCGAACACCGGGGAGCTGTTTTTT.

This clonotype has ten or more counts. V gene TRBV29-1 combines with J gene TRBJ2-7; 7 positions agree with TRBD1. Germline loops: CDR1 SQVTM, CDR2 ANQGSEA. The length of the CDR3 is 11 residues. V dropped 6 bases and J dropped 4; count of bases not matched to a gene: 3. CDR3 sequence reads: CSVRGQYEQYF. The CDR3 coding sequence is TGCAGCGTCCGGGGACAGTACGAGCAGTACTTC.

This clonotype was counted once. The rearrangement uses TRBV21-1 and TRBJ2-3. TRBV21-1 is annotated as a pseudogene. The CDR3 extends over 13 amino acids. The CDR3 nucleotides are TGTGCCAACAGCAAATTGATCACAGATACGCAGTATTTT. Translation gives CANSKLITDTQYF.

The J gene is TRBJ2-1, the V gene TRBV7-2, with D maybe TRBD2 (6 bases). V was clipped by 4 bases and J by 8 bases, with 15 bases between them. Germline V gives CDR1 SGHTA, CDR2 FQGNSA. CDR3 length: 14 residues. CDR3 sequence reads: CASSWDGSTDEQFF. The CDR3 DNA reads TGTGCCAGCAGCTGGGACGGGAGCACAGATGAGCAGTTCTTC. The entire variable domain, with the rest obtained from reference TRBV7-2 and TRBJ2-1, is as follows: GAGVSQSPSNKVTEKGKDVELRCDPISGHTALYWYRQSLGQGLEFLIYFQGNSAPDKSGLPSDRFSAERTGGSVSTLTIQRTQQEDSAVYLCASSWDGSTDEQFFGPGTRLTVL.

The sample holds a few counts of this clonotype. V gene TRBV27 combines with J gene TRBJ2-5; perhaps TRBD1 as D (5 bases). The germline CDR1 and CDR2 sequences are MNHEY and SMNVEV (reference sequence). V shed 5 bases and J shed 7 bases, with 17 bases lying between them. The CDR3 runs 14 residues. CDR3 region: CASSTKGATWTQYF. The CDR3, as DNA: TGTGCCAGCAGTACAAAAGGGGCCACCTGGACCCAGTACTTC.

The J gene is TRBJ2-7, the V gene TRBV20-1; 12 bases agree with TRBD2. CDR3 length: 14 residues. With V trimmed by 6 bases and J by 6 bases, 9 bases remained unmatched. Germline V gene data show CDR1 as DFQATT and CDR2 as SNEGSKA (reference sequence). Here the CDR3 reads CSAPTSGRTPEQYF. Here the CDR3 DNA reads TGCAGTGCACCGACTAGCGGGAGAACGCCCGAGCAGTACTTC.

The chain joins TRBV18 to TRBJ1-5; no reliable D call. The CDR3 spans 14 residues. The V end lost 1 base, the J end lost 3 bases, and 7 bases lay between the germline ends. Per germline, CDR1 KGHSH and CDR2 LQKENI. CDR3 residues: CASSPQGFNQPQHF. Here the CDR3 DNA reads TGTGCCAGCTCACCACAAGGATTCAATCAGCCCCAGCATTTT.

This clonotype was counted only a few times. This chain links TRBV10-3 with TRBJ2-3, with 9 bases lining up with TRBD1. The CDR3 sequence is 15 residues long. The trim removed 6 bases at V and 3 bases at J, leaving 7 bases unmatched. Germline loops: CDR1 ENHRY, CDR2 SYGVKD. The CDR3 nucleotides read TGTGCCATCAGCTCACAGGGGGCTTTGACAGATACGCAGTATTTT. Translating it yields CAISSQGALTDTQYF.

The chain has TRBV29-1 and TRBJ2-3, with a weak D call TRBD2 (7 bases). The CDR3 runs to 13 residues. Trimming removed 7 bases from V and 4 bases from J, with 15 bases in between. Germline assignment: CDR1 SQVTM and CDR2 ANQGSEA. CDR3 bases: TGCAGCGCCGGACGGGGGGCGGCAGATACGCAGTATTTT. This translates into CSAGRGAADTQYF.

This clonotype was seen at least ten times. The chain joins TRBV6-5 to TRBJ2-5; 14 nucleotides match TRBD2. Germline V gene data show CDR1 as MNHEY and CDR2 as SVGAGI. The V and J ends lost 7 bases and 5 bases, in that order; junction bases with no gene match: 6. This CDR3 is 15 amino acids long. The CDR3 DNA follows: TGTGCCAGCACCGGACTAGCGGGGGGCCCGGAGACCCAGTACTTC. This translates into CASTGLAGGPETQYF.

This clonotype was recorded only once. This chain links TRBV6-5 with TRBJ2-5; 10 bases line up with TRBD2. The ends lost 6 bases at V and 4 bases at J; junction bases unmatched: 8. The CDR3 extends over 15 amino acids. Germline lookup yields CDR1 MNHEY and CDR2 SVGAGI. The CDR3 DNA is TGTGCCAGCAGACGTAGCGGGGGGCTGCCAGAGACCCAGTACTTC. This translates into CASRRSGGLPETQYF.

The CDR3 loop is CASSYSLGTSGVQETQYF. The CDR3 nucleotides read TGTGCCAGCAGTTACTCGCTGGGGACTAGCGGGGTCCAAGAGACCCAGTACTTC. This sequence joins TRBV6-5 and TRBJ2-5; 13 bases map to TRBD2. Trimming cost V 0 bases and J 1 base; bases outside gene matches: 5. CDR3 length: 18 amino acids. Germline values: CDR1 MNHEY, CDR2 SVGAGI.

The chain joins TRBV27 to TRBJ2-7; 8 bases fit TRBD1. The length of the CDR3 is 15 residues. V was clipped by 3 bases and J by 0 bases; unmatched bases: 4. The germline V gene encodes CDR1 MNHEY and CDR2 SMNVEV (reference sequence). The CDR3 DNA sequence: TGTGCCAGCAGTTTGAACAGGGGGAACTCCTACGAGCAGTACTTC. Translated, it gives CASSLNRGNSYEQYF.